This entry lists 27 T cell receptor beta chains sequenced from one sample in a study of T cell repertoires in cytomegalovirus infection. A single record per CDR3 protein comes from TCRdb applying MiXCR to the reads. The table includes fewer than 900,000 distinct CDR3 sequences, approximately 32% detected once. These TCRs' antigens remain unknown. Sample: cultured CD8+ T cells from PBMCs, taken from culture after CMV antigen stimulation. These receptors all come from a human donor in good health (CMV status not recorded). Some clones in this sample may be carry-over from other donors' samples.

Here the CDR3 reads CASSDLPGLAGGQSYEQYF. The CDR3 nucleotides read TGTGCCAGCAGTGACCTTCCCGGACTAGCGGGGGGCCAATCCTACGAGCAGTACTTC. This chain joins TRBV6-1 and TRBJ2-7; the match to TRBD2 covers 14 bases. Trimming at V came to 3 bases and at J to 1 base, leaving 11 bases not matched to a gene. The CDR3 consists of 19 residues. CDR1 is MNHNS and CDR2 is SASEGT in the germline V gene.

This clonotype showed up just a few times. The chain combines TRBV5-5 with TRBJ1-1; 7 positions agree with TRBD1. Germline trimming cut 3 bases from V and 1 base from J; bases unmatched to any gene: 3. The CDR3 is made up of 14 amino acids. Germline V lookup: CDR1 SGHKS, CDR2 YYEKEE (reference sequence). The CDR3 region is CASSWDSPNTEAFF. The DNA of the CDR3 is TGTGCCAGCAGCTGGGACAGCCCGAACACTGAAGCTTTCTTT.

The chain employs TRBV12-3 or TRBV12-4 and TRBJ2-7; possibly TRBD1 for D (5 bases). Trimming stripped 5 bases from V and 6 bases from J, with 8 bases between. The CDR3 runs 11 residues. CDR3 coding DNA: TGTGCCAGCAGTCCAGGGATCGAGCAGTACTTC. The encoded protein is CASSPGIEQYF.

A word on this clonotype: A junction end diverges from the germline sequence, so it may reflect a read error. This chain uses TRBV7-9 with TRBJ1-1; no firm D call. From germline, CDR1 is SEHNR and CDR2 FQNEAQ (reference sequence). The CDR3 totals 12 residues. The CDR3 protein is CVSSYPGIEAFF. The CDR3, as DNA: TGTGTCAGCAGCTACCCCGGGATTGAAGCTTTCTTT.

To note about this clonotype: Being one base from a much bigger clone, this may be a read error. The chain employs TRBV6-2 or TRBV6-3 and TRBJ1-1; D call uncertain. Germline CDR1 MNHEY, CDR2 SVGEGT. The CDR3 spans 12 residues. Deletions cut 7 bases from V and 2 bases from J, with 8 bases between. The CDR3 sequence: CASTGINTEAFF. The CDR3 DNA reads as TGTGCCAGCACAGGTATAAACACTGAAGCTTTCTTT.

This clonotype was seen a few times. V is TRBV7-9 and J is TRBJ2-7; D is unresolved. V was pared by 5 bases and J by 3 bases, with 17 bases between. Germline CDR1 is SEHNR and CDR2 is FQNEAQ (reference sequence). The CDR3 covers 15 residues. The chain's CDR3 is CASSQGSAYYYEQYV. In nucleotides, the CDR3 is TGTGCCAGCAGCCAAGGCTCAGCCTATTACTACGAGCAGTACGTC.

The rearrangement links TRBV28 to TRBJ2-1, with TRBD1 matching over 9 bases. V shed 4 bases, J shed 2 bases, and the junction held 6 bases outside the gene matches. Germline loops: CDR1 MDHEN, CDR2 SYDVKM. The CDR3 consists of 16 residues. Here the CDR3 reads CASSSHGQGPYNEQFF. DNA for the CDR3: TGTGCCAGCAGTTCGCATGGACAGGGGCCCTACAATGAGCAGTTCTTC.

About this clonotype itself: It may be a read error: a sequence one base away is much more abundant. The chain couples TRBV15 to TRBJ1-1; D is undetermined. The CDR3 runs to 14 residues. Germline assignment: CDR1 LNHNV and CDR2 YYDKDF (reference sequence). The CDR3 DNA reads as TGTGCCACCGGCAGAGCTAGTCTGAACACTGAAGCTTTCTTT. Protein product: CATGRASLNTEAFF.

This chain joins TRBV7-2 and TRBJ2-1; D perhaps matches TRBD2 (6 bases). Germline values: CDR1 SGHTA, CDR2 FQGNSA. The CDR3 length is 16 residues. V lost 5 bases and J lost 0, with 14 bases in between. The CDR3 bases are TGTGCCAGCAGCCTCTCTAGCGCCTCCTCCTACAATGAGCAGTTCTTC. It is translated as CASSLSSASSYNEQFF.

The chain links TRBV27 to TRBJ1-5; 7 bases map to TRBD1. The V segment lost 4 bases and the J segment 5 bases; nucleotides outside the gene matches: 5. The CDR3 extends over 14 amino acids. CDR1 and CDR2 (germline): MNHEY, SMNVEV (reference sequence). The CDR3 region is CASSWAGGDQPQHF. The CDR3 nucleotides read TGTGCCAGCAGTTGGGCAGGGGGTGATCAGCCCCAGCATTTT.

V is TRBV6-5 and J is TRBJ1-5, with D perhaps TRBD1 (5 bases). The CDR3 extends over 13 amino acids. V was trimmed by 4 bases and J by 4 bases, leaving 8 bases between them. Germline V gene lookup returns CDR1 MNHEY and CDR2 SVGAGI. The CDR3 protein is CASSWDWNQPQHF. CDR3 DNA: TGTGCCAGCAGTTGGGACTGGAATCAGCCCCAGCATTTT.

This clonotype was recorded once. This sequence joins TRBV6-2 or TRBV6-3 and TRBJ2-7; no clear D gene. The CDR3 loop spans 14 amino acids. V was shortened by 8 bases and J by 2 bases, with 16 bases between the two germline ends. Germline loops: CDR1 MNHEY, CDR2 SVGEGT. The CDR3: CASSFQTQTYEQYF. As DNA, the CDR3 is TGTGCCAGCTCATTCCAGACACAGACCTACGAGCAGTACTTC.

V gene TRBV29-1 combines with J gene TRBJ2-1, with 10 bases fitting TRBD1. The CDR3 has 16 amino acids. Germline V gives CDR1 SQVTM, CDR2 ANQGSEA. Germline trimming cut 2 bases from V and 4 bases from J; bases unmatched to any gene: 8. CDR3 sequence reads: CSVECPGDRGYNEQFF. The CDR3 DNA reads as TGCAGCGTTGAATGTCCAGGGGACAGGGGTTACAATGAGCAGTTCTTC.

This clonotype has only a few counts. The chain combines TRBV7-9 with TRBJ2-6; a weak D match, TRBD1 (5 bases). The CDR3 is 15 residues long. Per germline, CDR1 SEHNR and CDR2 FQNEAQ (reference sequence). V lost 3 bases to trimming and J lost 4 bases, with 10 bases between them. The DNA of the CDR3 is TGTGCCAGCAGCTTTCCAGGGTCCGGGGCCAACGTCCTGACTTTC. Translation gives CASSFPGSGANVLTF. Full variable domain (remainder filled in from reference TRBV7-9 and TRBJ2-6): DTGVSQNPRHKITKRGQNVTFRCDPISEHNRLYWYRQTLGQGPEFLTYFQNEAQLEKSRLLSDRFSAERPKGSFSTLEIQRTEQGDSAMYLCASSFPGSGANVLTFGAGSRLTVL.

This clonotype has just a few counts. This chain links TRBV7-9 with TRBJ2-5; D gene uncertain. Trimming left V 1 base short and J 5 bases short, with 20 bases between. The CDR3 sequence is 17 residues long. CDR1 SEHNR and CDR2 FQNEAQ come from the germline V gene (reference sequence). CDR3 bases: TGTGCCAGCAGCTTAGTACGGCGGCGTTTGGTGACGGAGACCCAGTACTTC. This encodes CASSLVRRRLVTETQYF.

The gene calls are TRBV4-2 and TRBJ2-3; TRBD2 might be the D (5 bases). The germline V gene has CDR1 LGHNA and CDR2 YNFKEQ. With 2 bases removed from V and 4 bases from J, the gap between germline ends came to 22 bases. This CDR3 has 18 amino acids. CDR3 DNA: TGTGCCAGCAGCCAAATTCCCTCCGTGGCGGGTCAGGCAGATACGCAGTATTTT. This translates into CASSQIPSVAGQADTQYF.

The chain employs TRBV2 and TRBJ2-2, with D perhaps given as TRBD1 or TRBD2 (5 bases each). This CDR3 is built from 15 residues. Trimming cost V 3 bases and J 3 bases, with 11 bases left between them. Germline V gene data show CDR1 as SNHLY and CDR2 as FYNNEI. The CDR3 loop reads CASSDPGADTGELFF. In nucleotides, the CDR3 is TGTGCCAGCAGTGATCCCGGGGCAGACACCGGGGAGCTGTTTTTT.

A note on this clonotype: Sequence at one end of the junction differs from germline and may be a read error. The chain couples TRBV5-3 to TRBJ1-1; 8 bases fit TRBD1. TRBV5-3 has ORF status, its function being uncertain. CDR3 length: 17 residues. In DNA, the CDR3 is TGTGCCAGCAGCTTGCACAGGGGGGCTGGAATGAACACTGAAGCTTTCTTT. This codes for CASSLHRGAGMNTEAFF.

This clonotype was observed many times. The chain employs TRBV7-2 and TRBJ1-1; D is undetermined. The CDR3 extends over 13 amino acids. The ends were cut back, 8 bases at V and 3 bases at J, with 13 bases in the middle. Germline CDR1 SGHTA, CDR2 FQGNSA. The chain's CDR3 is CASRLGGYTEAFF. The CDR3 DNA follows: TGTGCCAGCCGCCTGGGCGGTTACACTGAAGCTTTCTTT.

The chain couples TRBV6-1 to TRBJ2-1, with D possibly TRBD2 on 5 matching bases. Trimming stripped 7 bases from V and 2 bases from J, with 18 bases between. The CDR3 is 16 residues long. Germline-derived CDR1 and CDR2 are MNHNS and SASEGT. This chain's CDR3 is CASNPGSLGPYNEQFF. CDR3 in DNA: TGTGCCAGCAACCCGGGAAGCCTAGGGCCCTACAATGAGCAGTTCTTC.

This clonotype was picked up a small number of times. The J gene is TRBJ2-5, the V gene TRBV7-9; the match to TRBD1 covers 9 bases. Germline assignment: CDR1 SEHNR and CDR2 FQNEAQ (reference sequence). J was trimmed by 1 base and V by 4 bases; bases with no gene match: 7. The CDR3 totals 16 residues. DNA of the CDR3: TGTGCCAGCAGCTCCCCGGGACAGGGACTCCAAGAGACCCAGTACTTC. Residues: CASSSPGQGLQETQYF.

The chain carries TRBV5-1 and TRBJ1-4; D is uncertain. CDR1 and CDR2 from the germline V gene are SGHRS and YFSETQ. The CDR3 spans 14 residues. V lost 0 bases and J lost 5, with 8 bases in between. CDR3 coding DNA: TGCGCCAGCAGCTTGGGTGGAGTGAATGAAAAACTGTTTTTT. This encodes CASSLGGVNEKLFF.

In DNA, the CDR3 is TGTGCCACCAGCGGACGGACCCCGAACACCGGGGAGCTGTTTTTT. Translation gives CATSGRTPNTGELFF. The chain has TRBV15 and TRBJ2-2; D is unclear. The CDR3 has 15 amino acids. Trimming took 5 bases from V and 0 from J, leaving 10 bases between them. CDR1 is LNHNV and CDR2 is YYDKDF in the germline V gene (reference sequence).

This clonotype appeared a few times. The chain joins TRBV6-7 to TRBJ2-1; 12 bases are a match to TRBD1. TRBV6-7 is filed as an ORF, its function uncertain. The CDR3 sequence is 16 residues long. The V segment lost 5 bases and the J segment 7 bases; nucleotides outside the gene matches: 9. CDR3 region: CASSHPGDRGPNEQFF. DNA for the CDR3: TGTGCCAGCAGTCACCCGGGGGACAGGGGGCCGAATGAGCAGTTCTTC.

The J gene is TRBJ2-7, the V gene TRBV20-1; perhaps TRBD1 as D (6 bases). This CDR3 has 11 amino acids. Trimming pared 6 bases from V and 7 bases from J, leaving 13 bases between. Per the germline V gene, CDR1 is DFQATT and CDR2 is SNEGSKA (reference sequence). CDR3 residues: CSARGYEEQYV. The CDR3 nucleotides are TGCAGTGCGAGGGGGTATGAGGAGCAGTACGTC.

The sample holds many counts of this clonotype. The V and J genes are TRBV7-6 and TRBJ1-1, with D possibly matching TRBD1 (5 bases). The CDR3 is 14 amino acids. Trimming took off 5 bases at V and 0 bases at J, with 10 bases between the two ends. The germline V gene encodes CDR1 SGHVS and CDR2 FNYEAQ. CDR3 amino acids: CASSPRGVNTEAFF. The CDR3 DNA follows: TGTGCCAGCAGCCCGAGGGGTGTGAACACTGAAGCTTTCTTT. The complete variable domain, with remaining parts taken from reference TRBV7-6 and TRBJ1-1, reads GAGVSQSPRYKVTKRGQDVALRCDPISGHVSLYWYRQALGQGPEFLTYFNYEAQQDKSGLPNDRFSAERPEGSISTLTIQRTEQRDSAMYRCASSPRGVNTEAFFGQGTRLTVV.

The chain joins TRBV27 to TRBJ2-7; D is undetermined. Between the trimmed V and J ends, which lost 5 bases and 2 bases, there was a span of 10 bases. CDR1 MNHEY and CDR2 SMNVEV come from the germline V gene (reference sequence). The CDR3 sequence is 13 residues long. In DNA, the CDR3 is TGTGCCAGCAGTATCTCTTGGGCCTACGAGCAGTACTTC. Its protein is CASSISWAYEQYF.